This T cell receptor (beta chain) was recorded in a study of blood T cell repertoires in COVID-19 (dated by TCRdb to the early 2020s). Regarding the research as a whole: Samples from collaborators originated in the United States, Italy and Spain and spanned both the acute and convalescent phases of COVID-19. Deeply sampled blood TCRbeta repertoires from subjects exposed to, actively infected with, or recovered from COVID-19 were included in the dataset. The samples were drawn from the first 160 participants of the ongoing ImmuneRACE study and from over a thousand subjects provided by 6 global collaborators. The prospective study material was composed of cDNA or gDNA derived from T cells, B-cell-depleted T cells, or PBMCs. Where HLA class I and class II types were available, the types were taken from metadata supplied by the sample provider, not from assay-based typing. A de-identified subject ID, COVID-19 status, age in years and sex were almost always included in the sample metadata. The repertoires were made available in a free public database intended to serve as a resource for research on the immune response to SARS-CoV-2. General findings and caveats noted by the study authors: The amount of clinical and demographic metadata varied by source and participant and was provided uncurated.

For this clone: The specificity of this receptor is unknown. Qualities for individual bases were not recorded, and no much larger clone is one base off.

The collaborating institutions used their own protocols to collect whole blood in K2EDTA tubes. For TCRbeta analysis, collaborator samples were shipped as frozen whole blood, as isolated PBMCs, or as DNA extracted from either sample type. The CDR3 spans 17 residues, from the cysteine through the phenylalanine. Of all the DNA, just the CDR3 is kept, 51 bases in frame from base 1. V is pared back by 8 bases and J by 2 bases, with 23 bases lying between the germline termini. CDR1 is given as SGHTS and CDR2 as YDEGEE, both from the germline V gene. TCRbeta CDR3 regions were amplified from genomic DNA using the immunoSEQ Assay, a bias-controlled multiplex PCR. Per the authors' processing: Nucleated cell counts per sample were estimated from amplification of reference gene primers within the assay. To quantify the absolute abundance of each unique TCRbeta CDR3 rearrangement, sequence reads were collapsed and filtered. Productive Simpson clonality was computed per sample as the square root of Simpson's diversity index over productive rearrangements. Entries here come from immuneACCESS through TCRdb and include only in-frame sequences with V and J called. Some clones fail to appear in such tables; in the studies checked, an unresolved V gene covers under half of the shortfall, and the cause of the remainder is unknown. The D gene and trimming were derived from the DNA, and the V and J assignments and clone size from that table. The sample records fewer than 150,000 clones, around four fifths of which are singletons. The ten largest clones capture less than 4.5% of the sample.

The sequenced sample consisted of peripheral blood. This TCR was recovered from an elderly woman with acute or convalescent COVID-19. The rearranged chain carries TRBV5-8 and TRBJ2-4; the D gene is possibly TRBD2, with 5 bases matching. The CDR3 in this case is CASAFTYGVGTKNIQYF. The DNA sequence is TGTGCCAGTGCCTTCACCTACGGGGTAGGAACCAAAAACATTCAGTACTTC.